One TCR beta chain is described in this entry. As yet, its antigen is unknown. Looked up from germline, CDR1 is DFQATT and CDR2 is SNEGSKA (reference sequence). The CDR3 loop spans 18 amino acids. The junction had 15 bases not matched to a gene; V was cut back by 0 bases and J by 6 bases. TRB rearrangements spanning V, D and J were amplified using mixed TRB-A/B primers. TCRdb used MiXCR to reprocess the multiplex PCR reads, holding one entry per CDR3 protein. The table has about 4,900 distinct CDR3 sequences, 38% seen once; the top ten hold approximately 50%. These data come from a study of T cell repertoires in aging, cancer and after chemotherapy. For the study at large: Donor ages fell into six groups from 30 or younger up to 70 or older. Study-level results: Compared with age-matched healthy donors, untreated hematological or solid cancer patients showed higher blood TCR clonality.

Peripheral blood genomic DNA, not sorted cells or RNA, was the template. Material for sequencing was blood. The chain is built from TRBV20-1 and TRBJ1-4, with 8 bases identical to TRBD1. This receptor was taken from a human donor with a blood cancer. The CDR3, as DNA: TGCAGTGCTAGAGAAAAGACAGGGGAGTCACCTTTCGATGAAAAACTGTTTTTT. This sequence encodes CSAREKTGESPFDEKLFF.